This section outlines one T cell receptor beta chain sequence together with its context. The antigen is not known. Primed by a sample-barcoded 5' primer and a J-beta primer mix, a second PCR proceeded for 7 to 11 cycles. TCRdb itself ran the 5' RACE reads through MiXCR, one entry per CDR3 protein. The sample holds around 1.5 million distinct CDR3 sequences, approximately 63% seen once. The entry originates in a study of blood T cells in healthy people across ages. Study context: Capture by template switching was about one barcoded beta molecule per two T cells.

Whole-study findings and limits: A conclusive naive versus antigen-experienced comparison was prevented by the unsorted PBMCs.

In germline, CDR1 is GTSNPN, CDR2 SVGIG (reference sequence). There are 13 residues in the CDR3. After removal of 8 bases from V and 4 bases from J, the junction contained 9 bases not matched to a gene. This sequence joins TRBV30 and TRBJ2-3; 7 bases fit TRBD1. The source material was blood. The sequence was collected from a man aged 18 to 35 in good health. The CDR3 DNA sequence: TGTGCCGGTCAGGGGGTTTCGGCAGATACGCAGTATTTT. This codes for CAGQGVSADTQYF. Drawing the rest from reference TRBV30 and TRBJ2-3, the complete variable domain is SQTIHQWPATLVQPVGSPLSLECTVEGTSNPNLYWYRQAAGRGLQLLFYSVGIGQISSEVPQNLSASRPQDRQFILSSKKLLLSDSGFYLCAGQGVSADTQYFGPGTRLTVL.